The 8 T cell receptor beta chains listed next were all sequenced from one sample in a study of T cell changes during pregnancy in multiple sclerosis (dated by TCRdb to between 2018 and 2020). Receptors were amplified or captured by the immunoSEQ multiplex PCR assay. The table comes from immuneACCESS by way of TCRdb, which keeps in-frame sequences with V and J called. Part of the clones is missing from these tables; in studies checked, under half for an unresolved V gene and the rest for unknown reasons. A total of some 43,000 clones appear in this sample, 90% of them only once. The ten largest clones capture under 1.5% of the sample. Here the sequenced sample was peripheral blood, taken in the first trimester of pregnancy. The source is a female donor in good health, enrolled as a control in a pregnancy study.

The chain links TRBV11-2 to TRBJ2-1; 12 positions match TRBD2. The germline V gene encodes CDR1 SGHAT and CDR2 FQNNGV. V was pared by 3 bases and J by 2 bases, with 5 bases of the junction left unmatched. This CDR3 is 17 amino acids long. This chain's CDR3 is CASSLTSGGLPYNEQFF. The CDR3 region has the DNA TGTGCCAGCAGCTTGACTAGCGGGGGACTGCCCTACAATGAGCAGTTCTTC.

This sequence joins TRBV6-4 and TRBJ2-3; 10 nucleotides align to TRBD2. This CDR3 contains 17 residues. Germline V gives CDR1 MRHNA, CDR2 SNTAGT. Unmatched junction bases numbered 4, after V lost 0 bases and J lost 1 base. CDR3 loop: CASSDSSGGGGTDTQYF. The DNA for the CDR3 is TGTGCCAGCAGTGACTCCAGCGGGGGGGGCGGCACAGATACGCAGTATTTT.

This chain links TRBV5-1 with TRBJ2-3, with 7 bases fitting TRBD2. This CDR3 has 12 amino acids. The germline CDR1 and CDR2 sequences are SGHRS and YFSETQ. V trimming: 3 bases; J trimming: 9 bases; junction bases outside the gene matches: 4. The CDR3 DNA is TGCGCCAGCAGCTCAAACGGGGGGACGCAGTATTTT. Translated, it gives CASSSNGGTQYF. Supplemented by reference TRBV5-1 and TRBJ2-3, the full variable domain reads KAGVTQTPRYLIKTRGQQVTLSCSPISGHRSVSWYQQTPGQGLQFLFEYFSETQRNKGNFPGRFSGRQFSNSRSEMNVSTLELGDSALYLCASSSNGGTQYFGPGTRLTVL.

This rearrangement joins TRBV28 to TRBJ2-7; D is perhaps TRBD2 (6 bases). V shed 2 bases and J shed 3 bases, with 14 bases lying between them. The CDR3 spans 15 residues. Germline-derived CDR1 and CDR2 are MDHEN and SYDVKM. CDR3 sequence: CASSLVKGLSYEQYF. CDR3 sequence (DNA): TGTGCCAGCAGTTTAGTCAAGGGACTGAGCTACGAGCAGTACTTC.

The rearrangement links TRBV29-1 to TRBJ2-1; a possible D gene is TRBD1 (6 bases). Between the trimmed V and J ends, which lost 7 bases and 4 bases, there was a span of 17 bases. The germline V gene encodes CDR1 SQVTM and CDR2 ANQGSEA. The length of the CDR3 is 14 residues. The CDR3 region has the DNA TGCAGCGGCTACGGGACAACCCAATACAATGAGCAGTTCTTC. This codes for CSGYGTTQYNEQFF.

The chain carries TRBV5-1 and TRBJ2-5; the match to TRBD2 covers 11 bases. This CDR3 has 17 amino acids. From germline, CDR1 is SGHRS and CDR2 YFSETQ. With 2 bases clipped from V and 2 bases from J, the junction kept 8 bases outside the gene matches. In nucleotides, the CDR3 is TGCGCCAGCAGCTTTACCCCTAGCGGGGGGACACAAGAGACCCAGTACTTC. It codes for CASSFTPSGGTQETQYF.

This clone was seen only once. The chain carries TRBV9 and TRBJ2-1; 7 nucleotides line up with TRBD1. CDR1 and CDR2 (germline): SGDLS, YYNGEE. V lost 4 bases to trimming and J lost 8 bases; unmatched junction nucleotides: 6. The length of the CDR3 is 13 residues. As DNA, the CDR3 is TGTGCCAGCAGCCCCACTGACAGGGATGAGCAGTTCTTC. Its protein product is CASSPTDRDEQFF.

This chain connects TRBV18 to TRBJ1-2; 8 positions match TRBD1. The J segment lost 0 bases and the V segment lost 4 bases, leaving 7 bases of the junction unmatched. This CDR3 is 16 amino acids long. The germline gives CDR1 KGHSH, CDR2 LQKENI. The CDR3 here is CASSLASDRANYGYTF. For the CDR3, the DNA is TGTGCCAGCTCACTTGCATCGGACAGGGCTAACTATGGCTACACCTTC. Combining the CDR3 with reference TRBV18 and TRBJ1-2 gives the whole variable domain NAGVMQNPRHLVRRRGQEARLRCSPMKGHSHVYWYRQLPEEGLKFMVYLQKENIIDESGMPKERFSAEFPKEGPSILRIQQVVRGDSAAYFCASSLASDRANYGYTFGSGTRLTVV.